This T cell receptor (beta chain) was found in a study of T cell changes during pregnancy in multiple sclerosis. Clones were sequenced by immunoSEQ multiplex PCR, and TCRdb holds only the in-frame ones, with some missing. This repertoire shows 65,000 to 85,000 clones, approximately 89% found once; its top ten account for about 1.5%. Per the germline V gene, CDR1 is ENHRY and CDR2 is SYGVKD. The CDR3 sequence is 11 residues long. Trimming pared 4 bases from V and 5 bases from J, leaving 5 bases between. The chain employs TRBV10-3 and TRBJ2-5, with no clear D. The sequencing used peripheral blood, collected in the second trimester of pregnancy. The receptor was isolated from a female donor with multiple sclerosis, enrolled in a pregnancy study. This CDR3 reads CAISVQETQYF. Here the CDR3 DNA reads TGTGCCATCAGTGTTCAGGAGACCCAGTACTTC.